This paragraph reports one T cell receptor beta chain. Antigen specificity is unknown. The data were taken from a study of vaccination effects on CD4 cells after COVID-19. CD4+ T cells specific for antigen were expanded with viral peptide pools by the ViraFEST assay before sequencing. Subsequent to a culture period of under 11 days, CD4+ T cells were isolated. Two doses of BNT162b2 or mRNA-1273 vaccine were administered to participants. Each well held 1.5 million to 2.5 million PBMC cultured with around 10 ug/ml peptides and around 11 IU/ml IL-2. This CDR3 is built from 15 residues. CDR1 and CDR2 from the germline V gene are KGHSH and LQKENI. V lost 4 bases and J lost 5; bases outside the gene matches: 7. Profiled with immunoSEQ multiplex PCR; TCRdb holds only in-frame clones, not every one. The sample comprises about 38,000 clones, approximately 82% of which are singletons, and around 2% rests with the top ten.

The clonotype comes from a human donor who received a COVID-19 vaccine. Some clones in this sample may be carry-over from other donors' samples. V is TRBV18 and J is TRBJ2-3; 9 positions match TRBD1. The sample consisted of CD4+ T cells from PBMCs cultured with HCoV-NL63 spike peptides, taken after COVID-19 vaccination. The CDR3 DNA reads TGTGCCAGCTCACTTACAGGGGGCAACGGAGATACGCAGTATTTT. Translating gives CASSLTGGNGDTQYF.